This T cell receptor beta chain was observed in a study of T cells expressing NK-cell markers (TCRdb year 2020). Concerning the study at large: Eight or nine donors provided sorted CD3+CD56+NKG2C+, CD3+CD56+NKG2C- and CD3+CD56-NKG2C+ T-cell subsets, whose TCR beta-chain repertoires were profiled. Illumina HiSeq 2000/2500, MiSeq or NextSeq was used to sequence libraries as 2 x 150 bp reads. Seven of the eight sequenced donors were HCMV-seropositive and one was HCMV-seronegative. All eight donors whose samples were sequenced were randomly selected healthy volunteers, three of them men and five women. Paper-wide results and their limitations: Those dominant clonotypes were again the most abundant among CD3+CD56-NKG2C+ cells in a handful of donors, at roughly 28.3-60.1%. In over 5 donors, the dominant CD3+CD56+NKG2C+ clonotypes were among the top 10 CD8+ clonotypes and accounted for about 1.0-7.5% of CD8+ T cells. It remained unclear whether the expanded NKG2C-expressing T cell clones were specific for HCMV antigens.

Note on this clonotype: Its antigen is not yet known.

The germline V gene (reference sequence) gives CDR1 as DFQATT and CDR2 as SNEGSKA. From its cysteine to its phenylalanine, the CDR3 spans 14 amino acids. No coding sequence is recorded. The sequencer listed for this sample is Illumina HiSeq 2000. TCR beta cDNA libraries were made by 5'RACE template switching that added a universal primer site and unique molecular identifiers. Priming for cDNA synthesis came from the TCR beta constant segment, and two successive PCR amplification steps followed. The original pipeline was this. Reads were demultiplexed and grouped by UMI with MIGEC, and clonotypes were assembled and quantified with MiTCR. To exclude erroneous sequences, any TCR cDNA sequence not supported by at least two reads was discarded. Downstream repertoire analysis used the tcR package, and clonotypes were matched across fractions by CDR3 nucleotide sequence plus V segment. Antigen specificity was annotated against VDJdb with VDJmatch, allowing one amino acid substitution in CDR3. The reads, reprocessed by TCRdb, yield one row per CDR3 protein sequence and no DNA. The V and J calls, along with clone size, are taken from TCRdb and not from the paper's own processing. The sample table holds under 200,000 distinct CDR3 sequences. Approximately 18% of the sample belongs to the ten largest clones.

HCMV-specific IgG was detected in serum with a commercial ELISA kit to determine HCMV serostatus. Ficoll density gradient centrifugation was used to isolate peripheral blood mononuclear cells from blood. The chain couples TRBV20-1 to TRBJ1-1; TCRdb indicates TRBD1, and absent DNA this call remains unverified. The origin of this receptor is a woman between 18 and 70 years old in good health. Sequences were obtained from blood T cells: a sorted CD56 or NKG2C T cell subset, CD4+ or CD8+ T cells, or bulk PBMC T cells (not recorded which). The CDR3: CSARLPGRGTEAFF.